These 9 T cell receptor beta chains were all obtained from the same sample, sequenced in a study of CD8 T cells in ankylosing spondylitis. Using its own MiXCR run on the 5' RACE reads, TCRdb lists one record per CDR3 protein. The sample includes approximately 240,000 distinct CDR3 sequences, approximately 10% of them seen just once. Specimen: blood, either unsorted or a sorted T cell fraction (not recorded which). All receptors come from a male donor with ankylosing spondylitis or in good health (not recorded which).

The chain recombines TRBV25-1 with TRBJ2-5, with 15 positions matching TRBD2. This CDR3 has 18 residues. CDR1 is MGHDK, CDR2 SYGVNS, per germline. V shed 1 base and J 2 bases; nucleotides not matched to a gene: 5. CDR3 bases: TGTGCCAGCAGTGAATGGGGGACTAGCGGGGGGACTCAAGAGACCCAGTACTTC. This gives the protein CASSEWGTSGGTQETQYF.

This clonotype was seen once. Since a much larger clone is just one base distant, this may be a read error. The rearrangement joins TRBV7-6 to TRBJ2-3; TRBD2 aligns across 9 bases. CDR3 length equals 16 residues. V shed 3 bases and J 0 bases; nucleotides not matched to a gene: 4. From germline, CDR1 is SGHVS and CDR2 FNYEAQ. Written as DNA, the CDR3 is TGTGCCAGCAGCTTGGCTAGCGGGACCAGCACAGATACGCAGTATTTT. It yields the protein CASSLASGTSTDTQYF.

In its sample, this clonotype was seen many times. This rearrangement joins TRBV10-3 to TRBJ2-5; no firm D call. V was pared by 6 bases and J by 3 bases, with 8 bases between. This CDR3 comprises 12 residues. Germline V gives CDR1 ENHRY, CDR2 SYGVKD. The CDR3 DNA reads TGTGCCATCAGCAACAACGAAGAGACCCAGTACTTC. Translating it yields CAISNNEETQYF.

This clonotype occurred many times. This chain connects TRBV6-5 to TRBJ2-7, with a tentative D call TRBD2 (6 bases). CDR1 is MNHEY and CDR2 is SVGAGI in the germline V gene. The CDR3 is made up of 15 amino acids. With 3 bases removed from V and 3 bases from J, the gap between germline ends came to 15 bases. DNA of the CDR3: TGTGCCAGCAGTTATGGTAGGACTACGGACTACGAGCAGTACTTC. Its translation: CASSYGRTTDYEQYF.

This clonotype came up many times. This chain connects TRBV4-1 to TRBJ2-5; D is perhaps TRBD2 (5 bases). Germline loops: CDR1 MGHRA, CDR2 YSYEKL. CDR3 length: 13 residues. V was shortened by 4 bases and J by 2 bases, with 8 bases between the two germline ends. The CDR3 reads CASSLGVQETQYF. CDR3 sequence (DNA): TGCGCCAGCAGCCTCGGGGTTCAAGAGACCCAGTACTTC.

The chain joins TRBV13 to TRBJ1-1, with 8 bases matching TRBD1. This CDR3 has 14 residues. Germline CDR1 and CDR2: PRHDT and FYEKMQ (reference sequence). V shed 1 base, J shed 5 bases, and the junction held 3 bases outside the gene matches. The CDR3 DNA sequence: TGTGCCAGCAGCTTAGCGACAGGGGATACTGAAGCTTTCTTT. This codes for CASSLATGDTEAFF.

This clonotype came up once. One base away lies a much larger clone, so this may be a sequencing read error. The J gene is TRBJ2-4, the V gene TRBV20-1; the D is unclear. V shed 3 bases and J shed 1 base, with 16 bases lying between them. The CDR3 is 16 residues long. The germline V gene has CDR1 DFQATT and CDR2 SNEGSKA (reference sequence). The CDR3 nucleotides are TGCAGTGCTAGGGAGAGATGGACCGTGGCCAAAAACATTCAGTACTTC. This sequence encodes CSARERWTVAKNIQYF.

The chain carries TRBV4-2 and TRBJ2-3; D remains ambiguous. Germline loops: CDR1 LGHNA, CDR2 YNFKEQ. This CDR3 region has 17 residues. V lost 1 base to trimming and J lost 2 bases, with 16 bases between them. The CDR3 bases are TGTGCCAGCAGCCAAGGGACCGAGGCACTAAACACAGATACGCAGTATTTT. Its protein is CASSQGTEALNTDTQYF.

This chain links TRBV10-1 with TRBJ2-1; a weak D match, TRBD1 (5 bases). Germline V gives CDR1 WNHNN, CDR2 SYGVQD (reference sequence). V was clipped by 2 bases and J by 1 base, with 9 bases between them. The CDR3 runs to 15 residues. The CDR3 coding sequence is TGCGCCAGCAGTGAGAGGGGTTTTTCCTACAATGAGCAGTTCTTC. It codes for CASSERGFSYNEQFF.